A single sample gave rise to the 5 T cell receptor beta chains below, sequenced in a study of a mutant IDH1 vaccine in newly diagnosed glioma. Assay: immunoSEQ multiplex PCR; the TCRdb copy retains only in-frame clones and omits some. The repertoire has roughly 43,000 clones, roughly 82% of them found once; the top ten carry around a sixth. Their antigens remain unidentified. Time point given: week 47, end of study. With topical imiquimod, each dose of the vaccine consisted of 300 ug of mutant IDH1 20-mer peptide. The sample consisted of PBMCs, taken from a glioma patient whose treatment included an IDH1 peptide vaccine. The source is a young man with glioma. Some clones in this sample may be carry-over from other donors' samples.

J is TRBJ2-7 and V is TRBV30; D gene uncertain. The CDR3 is 12 residues long. Germline V gene sequence: CDR1 GTSNPN, CDR2 SVGIG (reference sequence). Trimming took 0 bases from V and 9 from J, leaving 12 bases between them. The CDR3 DNA is TGTGCCTGGAGTGTACAACCCTCTGTGCAGTACTTC. Its protein product is CAWSVQPSVQYF.

V is TRBV2 and J is TRBJ1-2; unclear D gene. Germline assignment: CDR1 SNHLY and CDR2 FYNNEI. Trimming stripped 4 bases from V and 2 bases from J, with 11 bases between. CDR3 length equals 14 residues. The CDR3 nucleotides are TGTGCCAGCAGTGTCAGGCGGGAAAACTATGGCTACACCTTC. Encoded protein: CASSVRRENYGYTF.

Only a few counts were recorded for this clone. This sequence joins TRBV9 and TRBJ1-1; 7 positions match TRBD1. The junction had 5 bases not matched to a gene; V was cut back by 2 bases and J by 4 bases. The CDR3 has 14 residues. Germline-derived CDR1 and CDR2 are SGDLS and YYNGEE. This chain's CDR3 is CASSVSTGFTEAFF. The CDR3 DNA follows: TGTGCCAGCAGCGTGTCGACAGGGTTCACTGAAGCTTTCTTT. The whole variable domain, filled in from reference TRBV9 and TRBJ1-1, reads DSGVTQTPKHLITATGQRVTLRCSPRSGDLSVYWYQQSLDQGLQFLIQYYNGEERAKGNILERFSAQQFPDLHSELNLSSLELGDSALYFCASSVSTGFTEAFFGQGTRLTVV.

The chain uses TRBV7-2 and TRBJ2-7, with unresolved D. The V end lost 1 base, the J end lost 4 bases, and 8 bases lay between the germline ends. The CDR3 runs to 13 residues. Germline loops: CDR1 SGHTA, CDR2 FQGNSA. The CDR3, as DNA: TGTGCCAGCAGCTTAGGGCTGTTGTACGAGCAGTACTTC. Its translation: CASSLGLLYEQYF.

The chain has TRBV30 and TRBJ2-7; no definite D call. V lost 4 bases and J 0 bases, leaving 13 bases between the germline ends. From germline, CDR1 is GTSNPN and CDR2 SVGIG (reference sequence). The length of the CDR3 is 14 residues. CDR3 region: CAWTRSPSSYEQYF. The CDR3 coding sequence is TGTGCCTGGACCAGATCCCCGAGCTCCTACGAGCAGTACTTC.